This entry features one T cell receptor beta chain sequence. Sample time point: blood 2 weeks post-SBRT. The treatment: 15 Gy SBRT to primary tumor, nephrectomy 4 weeks later. The entry originates in a study of radiation and T cells in renal cell carcinoma. The protocol was immunoSEQ multiplex PCR, while the TCRdb copy is restricted to in-frame clones and leaves out a portion. The data show over 60,000 clones, around 77% seen once. The sequencing here drew on blood, taken from a patient whose treatment included radiotherapy and nephrectomy. The origin of this receptor is a man aged 55 to 70 with renal cell carcinoma.

The CDR3 region has the DNA TGTGCCAGCACCGGCGGAGCTGGAAACACCATATATTTT. It yields the protein CASTGGAGNTIYF. The chain joins TRBV7-9 to TRBJ1-3; D is uncertain. CDR1 and CDR2 (germline): SEHNR, FQNEAQ (reference sequence). V was trimmed by 7 bases and J by 2 bases, leaving 9 bases between them. This CDR3 contains 13 residues.